Shown below are 8 T cell receptor beta chains from a single sample sequenced in a study of OX40 agonist ivuxolimab in advanced cancers. The table came from immunoSEQ multiplex PCR; TCRdb's copy has only in-frame clones and leaves some out. Here the sample spans about 56,000 clones, more than 80% being singletons. The source material was CD4+ or CD8+ T cells sorted from blood, sampled in a trial of the OX40 agonist ivuxolimab. The origin of the receptors is an adult with an advanced solid tumor such as melanoma, head and neck, liver or kidney cancer.

V is TRBV19 and J is TRBJ2-7; the D is unclear. Trimming removed 2 bases at V and 3 bases at J, with 14 bases between. This CDR3 contains 15 residues. From germline, CDR1 is LNHDA and CDR2 SQIVND (reference sequence). CDR3: CASSISFGRLYEQYF. The CDR3 DNA reads TGTGCCAGTAGTATAAGCTTTGGCCGACTCTACGAGCAGTACTTC.

The rearrangement joins TRBV19 to TRBJ2-3; D might be TRBD1 (6 bases). Trimming took off 5 bases at V and 2 bases at J, with 11 bases between the two ends. Per the germline V gene, CDR1 is LNHDA and CDR2 is SQIVND (reference sequence). The CDR3 covers 14 residues. The CDR3 spells CASSQGSSTDTQYF. DNA of the CDR3: TGTGCCAGTAGTCAGGGGAGTTCCACAGATACGCAGTATTTT.

To note about this clone: The sample contains more than one DNA sequence encoding this CDR3. The genes are TRBV18 and TRBJ2-2; 9 bases match TRBD1. The CDR3 is made up of 15 amino acids. The junction had 2 bases not matched to a gene; V was cut back by 3 bases and J by 3 bases. The germline V gene has CDR1 KGHSH and CDR2 LQKENI. The CDR3 DNA reads as TGTGCCAGCTCACCGTGGACAGGGGACACCGGGGAGCTGTTTTTT. This codes for CASSPWTGDTGELFF.

This clone was observed a handful of times. V gene TRBV18 combines with J gene TRBJ2-5, with D perhaps matching TRBD2 (6 bases). This CDR3 has 17 amino acids. Trimming took 5 bases from V and 6 from J, leaving 25 bases between them. CDR1 and CDR2 from the germline V gene are KGHSH and LQKENI. This CDR3 is CASSSEVLYGSGKTQYF. CDR3 coding DNA: TGTGCCAGCTCATCCGAGGTTCTGTACGGGAGCGGAAAGACCCAGTACTTC.

This clone occurred a few times. The CDR3 DNA is TGTGCCAGCAGCTTGGGGTCTAGCGGGAGTCGGGGAGAGACCCAGTACTTC. Residues: CASSLGSSGSRGETQYF. The J gene is TRBJ2-5, the V gene TRBV5-4, with 10 bases fitting TRBD2. The CDR3 length is 17 residues. Germline V lookup: CDR1 SGHNT, CDR2 YYREEE (reference sequence). V trimming: 0 bases; J trimming: 4 bases; junction bases outside the gene matches: 9.

The chain has TRBV14 and TRBJ1-6; no reliable D call. The V and J ends lost 1 base and 9 bases respectively, with 16 bases between them. The germline CDR1 and CDR2 sequences are SGHDN and FVKESK. The CDR3 has 16 residues. CDR3 in DNA: TGTGCCAGCAGCCAAGGCCTGGGAGCCGGCGGTTCACCCCTCCACTTT. Its translation: CASSQGLGAGGSPLHF.

The V gene is TRBV25-1, the J gene TRBJ2-1; possibly TRBD2 for D (9 bases). Deletions cut 10 bases from V and 3 bases from J, with 19 bases between. Germline values: CDR1 MGHDK, CDR2 SYGVNS. The CDR3 totals 15 residues. CDR3 bases: TGTGCCACAGGGGGCCTAGCGGGATTCTACAATGAGCAGTTCTTC. It is translated as CATGGLAGFYNEQFF. The variable domain in full, completed from reference TRBV25-1 and TRBJ2-1, reads EADIYQTPRYLVIGTGKKITLECSQTMGHDKMYWYQQDPGMELHLIHYSYGVNSTEKGDLSSESTVSRIRTEHFPLTLESARPSHTSQYLCATGGLAGFYNEQFFGPGTRLTVL.

This sequence joins TRBV19 and TRBJ1-4; 8 nucleotides align to TRBD1. Germline CDR1 and CDR2: LNHDA and SQIVND (reference sequence). V shed 5 bases, J shed 6 bases, and the junction held 5 bases outside the gene matches. This CDR3 comprises 14 residues. The DNA for the CDR3 is TGTGCCAGTAGTGACAGGGGAGGACATGAAAAACTGTTTTTT. It codes for CASSDRGGHEKLFF.